The clone carrying this TCR beta chain was seen once. Germline V gene lookup returns CDR1 SEHNR and CDR2 FQNEAQ (reference sequence). The junction had 3 bases not matched to a gene; V was cut back by 6 bases and J by 8 bases. The CDR3 has 12 residues. Participant age was roughly 18 to 100 years, and participants resided in fewer than 25 US areas. These data belong to a study of blood T cell repertoires in COVID-19. On the study more broadly: Whether acute or convalescent, the COVID-19 samples came from the United States, Italy and Spain.

Original handling: Reference gene primer amplification gave estimated nucleated cell counts. Profiling relied on immunoSEQ multiplex PCR, and the TCRdb table lists in-frame clones only, not all of them. V and J calls and clone size follow that table, whereas D and trimming were derived from the DNA. The table shows about 400,000 clones, with approximately 88% occurring only once. V usage is TRBV7-9 and J usage is TRBJ2-4; 8 bases are shared with TRBD1. The sequencing sample was made of PBMCs or T cells enriched from blood (not recorded which). This TCR was recovered from a woman aged 40-49 years with acute COVID-19. The CDR3 is CASREQGDIQYF. CDR3 sequence (DNA): TGTGCCAGCAGAGAACAGGGGGACATTCAGTACTTC.